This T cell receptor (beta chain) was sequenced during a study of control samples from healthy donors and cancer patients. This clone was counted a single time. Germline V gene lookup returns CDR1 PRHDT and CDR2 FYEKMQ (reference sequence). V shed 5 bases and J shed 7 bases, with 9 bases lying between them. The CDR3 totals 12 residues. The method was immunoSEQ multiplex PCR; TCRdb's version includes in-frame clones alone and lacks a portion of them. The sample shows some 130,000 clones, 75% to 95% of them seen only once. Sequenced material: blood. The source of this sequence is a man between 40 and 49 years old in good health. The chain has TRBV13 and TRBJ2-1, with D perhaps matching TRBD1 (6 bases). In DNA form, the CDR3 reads TGTGCCAGCAGCCCACAGGGTAATGAGCAGTTCTTC. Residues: CASSPQGNEQFF.